Listed here are 31 T cell receptor beta chains from one sample, sequenced in a study of T cell responses to AZD1222 COVID-19 vaccine. Sequenced by immunoSEQ multiplex PCR; TCRdb stores in-frame clones only, minus some. Of some 97,000 clones listed, about 89% are singletons. Here the sequenced sample was peripheral blood, taken on day 0 of AZD1222 vaccination. These receptors all stem from an adult in good health.

The chain carries TRBV6-1 and TRBJ1-1; possible D gene TRBD1, 6 bases. V was shortened by 2 bases and J by 5 bases, with 12 bases between the two germline ends. CDR1 is MNHNS, CDR2 SASEGT, per germline. The CDR3 is 14 residues long. The CDR3 DNA reads TGTGCCAGCAGTGAATGGGAGGGGGGTACTGAAGCTTTCTTT. This encodes CASSEWEGGTEAFF.

This clone was seen once. The rearrangement links TRBV7-9 to TRBJ2-1; D remains unclear. Trimming stripped 3 bases from V and 5 bases from J, with 5 bases between. Germline CDR1 SEHNR, CDR2 FQNEAQ (reference sequence). CDR3 length: 12 residues. The chain's CDR3 is CASSLRNNEQFF. As DNA, the CDR3 is TGTGCCAGCAGCTTGCGAAACAATGAGCAGTTCTTC.

CDR3 sequence: CASLSLGLGNEQFF. The CDR3 DNA reads as TGTGCCAGCTTGTCATTGGGATTAGGTAATGAGCAGTTCTTC. The chain recombines TRBV2 with TRBJ2-1, with unresolved D. The CDR3 has 14 amino acids. Germline CDR1 and CDR2: SNHLY and FYNNEI. Deletions cut 8 bases from V and 7 bases from J, with 18 bases between.

Remarks on this clone: Other nucleotide sequences in the sample specify the same CDR3. This sequence joins TRBV9 and TRBJ2-7; D is perhaps TRBD2 (5 bases). Germline V lookup: CDR1 SGDLS, CDR2 YYNGEE. There are 12 residues in the CDR3. V was cut by 0 bases and J by 6 bases, with 7 bases left in between. The DNA for the CDR3 is TGTGCCAGCAGCGTAGGGGAGTCCGAGCAGTACTTC. Translation: CASSVGESEQYF. The variable domain in full, with the rest retrieved from reference TRBV9 and TRBJ2-7, is DSGVTQTPKHLITATGQRVTLRCSPRSGDLSVYWYQQSLDQGLQFLIQYYNGEERAKGNILERFSAQQFPDLHSELNLSSLELGDSALYFCASSVGESEQYFGPGTRLTVT.

The V call is TRBV5-1, the J call TRBJ2-2; 10 bases agree with TRBD2. Per germline, CDR1 SGHRS and CDR2 YFSETQ. CDR3 length: 16 amino acids. After removal of 4 bases from V and 5 bases from J, the junction contained 8 bases not matched to a gene. This CDR3 reads CASSLASGSATGELFF. The DNA for the CDR3 is TGCGCCAGCAGCCTCGCTAGCGGGAGTGCTACCGGGGAGCTGTTTTTT.

The V gene is TRBV7-2, the J gene TRBJ2-7; 8 bases are shared with TRBD1. This CDR3 has 13 amino acids. J was trimmed by 7 bases and V by 1 base; bases with no gene match: 3. Germline V gene lookup returns CDR1 SGHTA and CDR2 FQGNSA. The CDR3 DNA reads as TGTGCCAGCAGCTTAGACAGGGGGTGGGAGCAGTACTTC. Protein: CASSLDRGWEQYF.

The chain joins TRBV6-5 to TRBJ1-6; D possibly corresponds to TRBD1 (6 bases). Trimming cost V 0 bases and J 12 bases, with 12 bases left between them. This CDR3 contains 14 residues. Germline V CDR1 and CDR2: MNHEY, SVGAGI. The CDR3, as DNA: TGTGCCAGCAGTTACTCGACACAGGGCCGACCCCTCCACTTT. It is translated as CASSYSTQGRPLHF.

Only a few counts were recorded for this clone. The chain employs TRBV4-1 and TRBJ1-5; 10 nucleotides line up with TRBD1. The CDR3 runs 18 residues. V trimming: 0 bases; J trimming: 7 bases; junction bases outside the gene matches: 12. Germline V gives CDR1 MGHRA, CDR2 YSYEKL. DNA for the CDR3: TGCGCCAGCAGCCAAGATGGGGTGACAGGGGGCCGAACGCAGCCCCAGCATTTT. Its protein is CASSQDGVTGGRTQPQHF.

The genes are TRBV5-5 and TRBJ2-2; 9 bases agree with TRBD1. Germline V gene sequence: CDR1 SGHKS, CDR2 YYEKEE (reference sequence). V lost 3 bases, J lost 7 bases, and 7 bases stayed unmatched. This CDR3 spans 15 amino acids. The CDR3 DNA reads as TGTGCCAGCAGCTGGGGACAGGGCCGGGGCGGGGAGCTGTTTTTT. Protein sequence: CASSWGQGRGGELFF.

V usage is TRBV4-1 and J usage is TRBJ2-2, with D unclear. This CDR3 is 15 amino acids long. V was trimmed by 3 bases and J by 6 bases, leaving 14 bases between them. Germline V gives CDR1 MGHRA, CDR2 YSYEKL. CDR3 bases: TGCGCCAGCAGCCACCTCACGCGTGGGTCCGGGGAGCTGTTTTTT. Translating gives CASSHLTRGSGELFF.

This clone appeared a single time. This rearrangement joins TRBV5-1 to TRBJ1-6, with no clear D. The CDR3 length is 16 residues. Looked up from germline, CDR1 is SGHRS and CDR2 is YFSETQ. V lost 0 bases to trimming and J lost 8 bases, with 15 bases between them. CDR3 loop: CASSLASDRRDSPLHF. CDR3 nucleotide sequence: TGCGCCAGCAGCTTGGCTTCCGACCGACGGGATTCACCCCTCCACTTT. The full variable domain, completed using reference TRBV5-1 and TRBJ1-6, is KAGVTQTPRYLIKTRGQQVTLSCSPISGHRSVSWYQQTPGQGLQFLFEYFSETQRNKGNFPGRFSGRQFSNSRSEMNVSTLELGDSALYLCASSLASDRRDSPLHFGNGTRLTVT.

V is TRBV27 and J is TRBJ2-3; D unresolved. This CDR3 region has 15 residues. The V gene's germline CDR1 is MNHEY and CDR2 SMNVEV (reference sequence). Trimming removed 2 bases from V and 2 bases from J, with 11 bases in between. This CDR3 is CASSLMPQYTDTQYF. CDR3 sequence (DNA): TGTGCCAGCAGTTTAATGCCACAGTACACAGATACGCAGTATTTT.

The chain recombines TRBV19 with TRBJ2-3; 7 bases map to TRBD1. CDR3 length equals 15 residues. Germline V gene data show CDR1 as LNHDA and CDR2 as SQIVND (reference sequence). V was clipped by 4 bases and J by 4 bases; unmatched bases: 8. The CDR3, as DNA: TGTGCCAGTAGTAATGTTCGGCAGGGGGCAGATACGCAGTATTTT. Its translation: CASSNVRQGADTQYF.

The rearrangement joins TRBV7-2 to TRBJ1-3; D uncertain. This CDR3 contains 14 residues. CDR1 and CDR2 from the germline V gene are SGHTA and FQGNSA. Trimming took 4 bases from V and 7 from J, leaving 14 bases between them. The CDR3 nucleotides are TGTGCCAGCAGCTCGATTAGCATAGAGAACACCATATATTTT. Translation: CASSSISIENTIYF. Full variable domain (rest looked up from reference TRBV7-2 and TRBJ1-3): GAGVSQSPSNKVTEKGKDVELRCDPISGHTALYWYRQSLGQGLEFLIYFQGNSAPDKSGLPSDRFSAERTGGSVSTLTIQRTQQEDSAVYLCASSSISIENTIYFGEGSWLTVV.

The chain uses TRBV5-1 and TRBJ2-1; D is unresolved. Trimming took off 2 bases at V and 5 bases at J, with 17 bases between the two ends. The CDR3 contains 16 residues. From germline, CDR1 is SGHRS and CDR2 YFSETQ. Written as DNA, the CDR3 is TGCGCCAGCAGCTTCTCAGCGAGGAGTTCGGACAATGAGCAGTTCTTC. Its translation is CASSFSARSSDNEQFF.

The rearrangement links TRBV3-1 (or the pseudogene TRBV3-2) to TRBJ1-2, with 7 positions matching TRBD1. Germline V gene data show CDR1 as LGHDT and CDR2 as YNNKEL (reference sequence). V was pared by 3 bases and J by 0 bases, with 10 bases of the junction left unmatched. This CDR3 has 17 residues. CDR3: CASSHLYDRAANYGYTF. The DNA for the CDR3 is TGTGCCAGCAGCCACCTATATGACAGGGCCGCTAACTATGGCTACACCTTC.

This sequence joins TRBV12-3 or TRBV12-4 and TRBJ2-7, with D uncertain. The CDR3 consists of 13 residues. V lost 1 base to trimming and J lost 4 bases, with 8 bases between them. This CDR3 reads CASSLGAKYEQYF. The CDR3 nucleotides read TGTGCCAGCAGTTTAGGGGCAAAATACGAGCAGTACTTC.

The rearrangement uses TRBV5-1 and TRBJ2-5, with D maybe TRBD1 (6 bases). CDR3 size: 14 residues. Looked up from germline, CDR1 is SGHRS and CDR2 is YFSETQ. V lost 0 bases, J lost 2 bases, and 8 bases lay in between. CDR3 nucleotides: TGCGCCAGCAGCTTGGGAGGGGGACAAGAGACCCAGTACTTC. Protein: CASSLGGGQETQYF.

V and J are TRBV6-5 and TRBJ2-5; D perhaps matches TRBD2 (5 bases). The CDR3 has 12 residues. Per the germline V gene, CDR1 is MNHEY and CDR2 is SVGAGI. V shed 5 bases and J shed 5 bases, with 9 bases lying between them. The chain's CDR3 is CASSRTRETQYF. The CDR3 DNA reads as TGTGCCAGCAGTCGGACTCGGGAGACCCAGTACTTC.

The chain carries TRBV4-2 and TRBJ2-1; D is undetermined. The CDR3 runs to 15 residues. V was pared by 1 base and J by 1 base, with 8 bases between. Germline values: CDR1 LGHNA, CDR2 YNFKEQ. The DNA of the CDR3 is TGTGCCAGCAGCCAAGTCGGCGGTTCCTACAATGAGCAGTTCTTC. It is translated as CASSQVGGSYNEQFF.

The CDR3 DNA sequence: TGCAGCGTTGCAGGGGAGGGGGAGTACTATGGCTACACCTTC. Its translation: CSVAGEGEYYGYTF. V gene TRBV29-1 combines with J gene TRBJ1-2, with D possibly TRBD1 on 6 matching bases. CDR1 is SQVTM and CDR2 is ANQGSEA in the germline V gene. Trimming took off 4 bases at V and 3 bases at J, with 15 bases between the two ends. The CDR3 runs to 14 residues.

The CDR3 region has the DNA TGTGCCTGGAGTATGGGGCTTGAGGAAAAACTGTTTTTT. Protein: CAWSMGLEEKLFF. This chain joins TRBV30 and TRBJ1-4; TRBD1 might be the D (5 bases). The CDR3 has 13 residues. V was pared by 2 bases and J by 8 bases, with 12 bases between. From germline, CDR1 is GTSNPN and CDR2 SVGIG (reference sequence).

The rearrangement links TRBV27 to TRBJ2-7, with D hard to call. V lost 4 bases to trimming and J lost 4 bases, with 8 bases between them. Germline V CDR1 and CDR2: MNHEY, SMNVEV (reference sequence). The CDR3 runs to 12 residues. DNA of the CDR3: TGTGCCAGCAGTTCCACCCCATACGAGCAGTACTTC. It yields the protein CASSSTPYEQYF.

The rearrangement joins TRBV28 to TRBJ2-7; 7 nucleotides agree with TRBD2. Germline-derived CDR1 and CDR2 are MDHEN and SYDVKM. This CDR3 is built from 15 residues. V gave up 5 bases and J gave up 2 bases; unmatched junction bases: 9. The CDR3 protein is CASSPLGEGTYEQYF. The CDR3 bases are TGTGCCAGCAGTCCTTTGGGGGAGGGAACCTACGAGCAGTACTTC.

The chain carries TRBV27 and TRBJ2-7; 8 bases are shared with TRBD1. The CDR3 loop spans 13 amino acids. Trimming at V came to 5 bases and at J to 3 bases, leaving 3 bases not matched to a gene. In germline, CDR1 is MNHEY, CDR2 SMNVEV (reference sequence). The CDR3 DNA follows: TGTGCCAGCAGTCTGGGACAGGTCTACGAGCAGTACTTC. Residues: CASSLGQVYEQYF.

The chain combines TRBV2 with TRBJ2-1; TRBD2 agrees at 7 bases. Germline assignment: CDR1 SNHLY and CDR2 FYNNEI. The CDR3 extends over 17 amino acids. V lost 0 bases, J lost 2 bases, and 7 bases stayed unmatched. The CDR3 spells CASSEAVGGFTYNEQFF. In DNA, the CDR3 is TGTGCCAGCAGTGAAGCAGTGGGGGGGTTTACCTACAATGAGCAGTTCTTC. Filled out from reference TRBV2 and TRBJ2-1, the complete variable domain reads EPEVTQTPSHQVTQMGQEVILRCVPISNHLYFYWYRQILGQKVEFLVSFYNNEISEKSEIFDDQFSVERPDGSNFTLKIRSTKLEDSAMYFCASSEAVGGFTYNEQFFGPGTRLTVL.

V gene TRBV5-5 combines with J gene TRBJ1-1, with a weak D call TRBD1 (6 bases). This CDR3 spans 16 amino acids. V was cut by 1 base and J by 1 base, with 14 bases left in between. Germline CDR1 and CDR2: SGHKS and YYEKEE (reference sequence). The CDR3 DNA is TGTGCCAGCAGCTTGCGGCTGGGGGCCACGAACACTGAAGCTTTCTTT. This sequence encodes CASSLRLGATNTEAFF. The whole variable domain, filled in from reference TRBV5-5 and TRBJ1-1, reads DAGVTQSPTHLIKTRGQQVTLRCSPISGHKSVSWYQQVLGQGPQFIFQYYEKEERGRGNFPDRFSARQFPNYSSELNVNALLLGDSALYLCASSLRLGATNTEAFFGQGTRLTVV.

The chain has TRBV7-8 and TRBJ2-5; 7 bases are a match to TRBD2. Germline V gene data show CDR1 as SGHVS and CDR2 as FQNEAQ. This CDR3 contains 14 residues. Trimming at V came to 5 bases and at J to 2 bases, leaving 5 bases not matched to a gene. This CDR3 reads CASSGPGGQETQYF. In DNA, the CDR3 is TGTGCCAGCAGCGGACCGGGAGGACAAGAGACCCAGTACTTC.

The chain couples TRBV2 to TRBJ2-6; no reliable D call. The germline CDR1 and CDR2 sequences are SNHLY and FYNNEI. CDR3 length: 16 residues. V was trimmed by 0 bases and J by 0 bases, leaving 6 bases between them. CDR3 residues: CASSEALYSGANVLTF. Here the CDR3 DNA reads TGTGCCAGCAGTGAAGCGCTTTACTCTGGGGCCAACGTCCTGACTTTC.

V usage is TRBV27 and J usage is TRBJ2-2; 10 bases map to TRBD1. The J segment lost 7 bases and the V segment lost 5 bases, leaving 10 bases of the junction unmatched. CDR1 MNHEY and CDR2 SMNVEV come from the germline V gene (reference sequence). The CDR3 has 16 amino acids. The CDR3 protein is CASSADRGRVVGELFF. The CDR3 DNA is TGTGCCAGCAGTGCTGACAGGGGGCGGGTTGTCGGGGAGCTGTTTTTT.

The chain employs TRBV30 and TRBJ1-4, with D unresolved. Per the germline V gene, CDR1 is GTSNPN and CDR2 is SVGIG (reference sequence). The V gene lost 2 bases and the J gene lost 8 bases, with 12 bases spanning the gap. CDR3 length: 13 amino acids. CDR3 residues: CAWSTEFREKLFF. In nucleotides, the CDR3 is TGTGCCTGGAGTACGGAATTTCGGGAAAAACTGTTTTTT. Looking up the rest from reference TRBV30 and TRBJ1-4 gives the full variable domain: SQTIHQWPATLVQPVGSPLSLECTVEGTSNPNLYWYRQAAGRGLQLLFYSVGIGQISSEVPQNLSASRPQDRQFILSSKKLLLSDSGFYLCAWSTEFREKLFFGSGTQLSVL.